The rows below give T cell receptor beta chains drawn from one sample of a study of blood T cell repertoires in COVID-19. TCRdb's table, derived via immunoSEQ multiplex PCR, lists solely in-frame clones and lacks some. The sample holds about 210,000 clones, around nine tenths seen once. The material sequenced was peripheral blood. The receptors were gathered from a man younger than 35 with active or convalescent COVID-19. Both conserved end residues are part of each CDR3.

V gene	J gene	CDR3 protein
TRBV10-3	TRBJ2-5	CAIGGAAQETQYF
TRBV4-2	TRBJ1-3	CASSQDAYSGNTIYF
TRBV19	TRBJ2-7	CASSISSAGVYEQYF
TRBV5-1	TRBJ1-1	CASSLAAQGVTEAFF
TRBV28	TRBJ2-7	CASSSPRDRGNEQYF
TRBV11-2	TRBJ1-3	CASSRGVSGNTIYF
TRBV7-9	TRBJ2-6	CASSLASAGANVLTF
TRBV6-1	TRBJ2-7	CASRELKTGGDSTYEQYF
TRBV6-5	TRBJ2-7	CASQGSGRAHEQYF
TRBV2	TRBJ2-7	CASIRTRESYEQYF
TRBV29-1	TRBJ1-2	CSVEGQDRQGYTF
TRBV4-3	TRBJ2-3	CASSQDRGGPTDTQYF
TRBV25-1	TRBJ1-1	CASSAGKVWSTEAFF
TRBV7-2	TRBJ1-1	CASSSVFEAFF
TRBV28	TRBJ1-3	CASSLSPFLYSGNTIYF
TRBV27	TRBJ2-5	CATANRYQARETQYF
TRBV6-5	TRBJ1-1	CASTKDNPGTEAFF
TRBV6-1	TRBJ2-7	CASSEGWQSYEQYF
TRBV14	TRBJ2-7	CASSENSGTGGEQYF
TRBV4-2	TRBJ1-5	CASSQEGQGRNQPQHF
TRBV30	TRBJ1-2	CAWSEQGPSRYTF
TRBV5-4	TRBJ2-5	CASSLGRRETQYF
TRBV5-1	TRBJ2-1	CASSIWTSGRAPNINEQFF
TRBV2	TRBJ2-2	CASDTSGFTGELFF
TRBV19	TRBJ1-5	CASSLGGDYQPQHF
TRBV27	TRBJ2-1	CASSPLAGHDNEQFF
TRBV7-6	TRBJ2-2	CASSLVGRGAGELFF
TRBV5-1	TRBJ1-6	CASSLRDRVDSPLHF
TRBV7-6	TRBJ1-1	CASSLARGANLGSEAFF
TRBV14	TRBJ2-7	CASSQLRDRVLVEQYF
TRBV7-3	TRBJ2-1	CASSLTSGLAGHNEQFF
TRBV15	TRBJ2-1	CATSIRDNNEQFF